A selection of T cell receptor beta chains follows, all from one sample in a study of regulatory T cells in long-lasting Graves disease. TCRdb reprocessed the multiplex PCR reads via MiXCR and lists one record per CDR3 protein. The table records 400,000 to 500,000 distinct CDR3 sequences, around 21% of them present only once. The sequencing here drew on peripheral blood mononuclear cells (PBMCs), taken when the disease was refractory, from a patient treated with antithyroid drugs. The source is a female donor with Graves disease. The CDR3 runs from the conserved cysteine through the conserved F or W. D genes are given only for firm matches. Expanded clones get a size class; other rows say once, few or many, or leave the size out.

TRBV12-3/TRBV12-4,.,TRBJ2-4,many,TGTGCCAGCAGTGTGCTTGGTGGGGCCAAAAACATTCAGTACTTC,CASSVLGGAKNIQYF
TRBV6-2/TRBV6-3,.,TRBJ1-1,many,TGTGCCAGCAGTTACGCCGGGACTCAGAACACTGAAGCTTTCTTT,CASSYAGTQNTEAFF
TRBV5-4,TRBD1,TRBJ2-2,.,TGTGCCAGCAGCTATAGACAGGGGTGGGCCGCCGGGGAGCTGTTTTTT,CASSYRQGWAAGELFF
TRBV4-3,.,TRBJ1-2,.,TGCGCCAGCAGCCCAACCGACGGGGCACGTACCTTC,CASSPTDGARTF
TRBV4-1,.,TRBJ1-1,once,TGCGCCAGCAGTTACAACACGAACACTGAAGCTTTCTTT,CASSYNTNTEAFF
TRBV2,.,TRBJ1-5,many,TGTGCCAGCAGTGAAGGGTCTAAGCCCCAGCATTTT,CASSEGSKPQHF
TRBV28,TRBD2,TRBJ2-1,.,TGTGCCAGCGGCAGGCCCCTGGGACTAGCGGGAGACAATGAGCAGTTCTTC,CASGRPLGLAGDNEQFF
TRBV30,.,TRBJ2-1,.,TGTGCCTGGAGTGGAGTGACCGGCCTGAGCGGTGAGCAGTTCTTC,CAWSGVTGLSGEQFF
TRBV7-2,TRBD2,TRBJ2-5,.,TGTGCCAGCAGCTTAGAGGTAGCGGGAGAAGTGGGTTTGGACCAAGAGACCCAGTACTTC,CASSLEVAGEVGLDQETQYF
TRBV27,TRBD2,TRBJ2-7,.,TGTGCCAGCAGTTTAAGGGCTAGCGGGAAGACTTACGAGCAGTACTTC,CASSLRASGKTYEQYF
TRBV27,.,TRBJ1-5,many,TGTGCCAGCAGTTTTCTAGGGCAGCCCCAGCATTTT,CASSFLGQPQHF
TRBV19,.,TRBJ2-7,.,TGTGCCAGTAGTATTCGGGACCCCTCCGAGCAGTACTTC,CASSIRDPSEQYF
TRBV27,.,TRBJ2-7,.,TGTGCCAGCAGTCCAATAGGAGGAGGGGGCAAAGAGCAGTACTTC,CASSPIGGGGKEQYF
TRBV18,.,TRBJ2-7,.,TGTGCCAGCTCTCCAACGACCGACTCCAACTACGAGCAGTACTTC,CASSPTTDSNYEQYF
TRBV6-1,.,TRBJ1-2,many,TGTGCCATCACGGACCGCTCCTACTATGGCTACACCTTC,CAITDRSYYGYTF
TRBV6-2/TRBV6-3,TRBD1,TRBJ2-3,.,TGTGCCAGCAGTTACGTGACAGGGGAGACAGATACGCAGTATTTT,CASSYVTGETDTQYF
TRBV20-1,.,TRBJ2-5,many,TGCAGTGCCCTTGACAGGGTGGGGGGCCAAGAGACCCAGTACTTC,CSALDRVGGQETQYF
TRBV27,.,TRBJ2-7,.,TGTGCCAGCAGTTTCAACGGCTTCTCCTACGAGCAGTACTTC,CASSFNGFSYEQYF
TRBV27,.,TRBJ2-2,.,TGTGCCAGCAGTCCCTTCCGGGACTTAACCGGGGAGCTGTTTTTT,CASSPFRDLTGELFF
TRBV14,TRBD1,TRBJ2-1,.,TGTGCCAGCAGCCCGCGGACAGGCCGGCAGTTCTTC,CASSPRTGRQFF
TRBV7-9,TRBD2,TRBJ2-7,.,TGTGCCAGCAGCCCGACTAGCGGGGGCAACGAGCAGTACTTC,CASSPTSGGNEQYF
TRBV10-3,TRBD1,TRBJ1-5,.,TGTGCCATCAGTGAGGTTCTGGCCGCCCCAGGGGGTCAGCCCCAGCATTTT,CAISEVLAAPGGQPQHF
TRBV2,.,TRBJ1-6,many,TGTGCCAGCAAGTCGCCCCTATCCTATAATTCACCCCTCCACTTT,CASKSPLSYNSPLHF
TRBV13,.,TRBJ1-1,many,TGTGCCAGCAGCCCCCTTGGTCACACTGAAGCTTTCTTT,CASSPLGHTEAFF
TRBV2,.,TRBJ1-4,many,TGTGCCAGCATGACAGGAGTAAATGAAAAACTGTTTTTT,CASMTGVNEKLFF
TRBV6-1,.,TRBJ1-1,.,TGTGCCAGCGGTCAAGACTCCCCGGCTTTCTTT,CASGQDSPAFF
TRBV4-2,TRBD2,TRBJ2-3,once,TGTGCCAGCAGCCAAGGACTAGCGGAACCAGATACGCAGTATTTT,CASSQGLAEPDTQYF
TRBV7-2,.,TRBJ1-1,.,TGTGCCAGCAGCTTATTTCTGGGGGGCACTGAAGCTTTCTTT,CASSLFLGGTEAFF
TRBV2,.,TRBJ2-5,many,TGTGCCAGCAGCGGAGAAAAAGAGACCCAGTACTTC,CASSGEKETQYF
TRBV29-1,.,TRBJ2-3,.,TGCAGCGTTGAAACCGCCGGGACAGATACGCAGTATTTT,CSVETAGTDTQYF
TRBV29-1,.,TRBJ2-5,many,TGCAGCGTTATCTGGACAGACGAGTTGCGGACCCAGTACTTC,CSVIWTDELRTQYF
TRBV4-1,.,TRBJ1-1,few,TGCGCCAGCAGCCAAGTAAAATCAGGTACGAACACTGAAGCTTTCTTT,CASSQVKSGTNTEAFF
TRBV10-1,.,TRBJ2-7,few,TGCGCCAGCCTAGAGGGTCTTAAGGTGTACGAGCAGTACTTC,CASLEGLKVYEQYF
TRBV28,TRBD1,TRBJ2-7,many,TGTGCCAGCAAACTGACAGGGACGTCCTACGAGCAGTACTTC,CASKLTGTSYEQYF
TRBV20-1,TRBD2,TRBJ2-4,many,TGCAGTGCCATTCGAGCGGGAGGGGTGGCCAAAAACATTCAGTACTTC,CSAIRAGGVAKNIQYF
TRBV6-1,.,TRBJ2-7,many,TGTGCCAGCAGTCCAATAGGGCTAGGGCCGGGCTACGAGCAGTACTTC,CASSPIGLGPGYEQYF
TRBV12-5,.,TRBJ2-5,.,TGTGCTAGTGGTTTATCGGGGGAAGAGACCCAGTACTTC,CASGLSGEETQYF
TRBV6-5,TRBD1,TRBJ1-1,many,TGTGCCAGCAGTTCGACAGGGAGAGGCACTGAAGCTTTCTTT,CASSSTGRGTEAFF
TRBV12-3/TRBV12-4,.,TRBJ2-1,.,TGTGCCAGCAGGAATGACAGTACCTACAATGAGCAGTTCTTC,CASRNDSTYNEQFF
TRBV28,.,TRBJ1-1,many,TGTGCCAGCAGTCGAAACATTCTTAAGGCTGAAGCTTTCTTT,CASSRNILKAEAFF
TRBV10-3,.,TRBJ2-7,many,TGTGCCATCAGGCCTGACAAGGTTGCCTACGAGCAGTACTTC,CAIRPDKVAYEQYF
TRBV28,.,TRBJ1-4,many,TGTGCCAGCAGTTTCGGGTCTCTAAATAATGAAAAACTGTTTTTT,CASSFGSLNNEKLFF
TRBV28,.,TRBJ2-1,.,TGTGCCAGCAGAAGGCAGTATTACAATGAGCAGTTCTTC,CASRRQYYNEQFF
TRBV6-1,TRBD2,TRBJ2-2,many,TGTGCCAGCAACCCTCTAGCGGGAGTGGACACCGGGGAGCTGTTTTTT,CASNPLAGVDTGELFF
TRBV28,TRBD1,TRBJ2-7,many,TGTGCCAGCAGCCTCGGACAGGGCGAGCAGTACTTC,CASSLGQGEQYF
TRBV5-6,.,TRBJ2-7,few,TGTGCCAGCAGCGCCGACAGGTTGAGCTCCTACGAGCAGTACTTC,CASSADRLSSYEQYF
TRBV11-2,.,TRBJ1-1,few,TGTGCCAGCAGCTTGGAGGGGTCATGGACTGAAGCTTTCTTT,CASSLEGSWTEAFF
TRBV20-1,.,TRBJ2-7,.,TGCAGTGCTAGGGACCGGGACCTAAACTACGAGCAGTACTTC,CSARDRDLNYEQYF
TRBV2,.,TRBJ1-1,many,TGTGCCAGCAGCCCCTCGAGCGTGGTCTGGGGCACTGAAGCTTTCTTT,CASSPSSVVWGTEAFF